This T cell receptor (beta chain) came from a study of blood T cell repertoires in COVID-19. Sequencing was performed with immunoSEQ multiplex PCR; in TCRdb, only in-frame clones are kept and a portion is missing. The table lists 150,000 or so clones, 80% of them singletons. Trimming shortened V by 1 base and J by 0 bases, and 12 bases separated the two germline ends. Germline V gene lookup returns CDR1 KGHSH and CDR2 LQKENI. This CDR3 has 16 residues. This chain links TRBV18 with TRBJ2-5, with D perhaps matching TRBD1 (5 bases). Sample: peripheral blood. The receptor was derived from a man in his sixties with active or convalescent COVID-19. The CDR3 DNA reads TGTGCCAGCTCACCACGGCTACAGGCCCACCAAGAGACCCAGTACTTC. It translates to CASSPRLQAHQETQYF.